Below, one T cell receptor (beta chain) is given with its context. The sample originates from a study of blood T cell repertoires in COVID-19. Study as a whole: Collection of acute and convalescent COVID-19 samples took place in the United States, Italy and Spain. PBMCs, B-cell-depleted T cells, or T cells were the source of the cDNA or gDNA that made up the material.

The CDR3 runs to 12 residues. Looked up from germline, CDR1 is GTSNPN and CDR2 is SVGIG (reference sequence). Trimming removed 3 bases at V and 5 bases at J, with 8 bases between. Original methodology: Researchers report that nucleated cell counts were estimated from reference gene primer amplification. The protocol was immunoSEQ multiplex PCR, while the TCRdb copy is restricted to in-frame clones and leaves out a portion. That table furnishes V, J and clone size, whereas the DNA furnished D and trimming. The profile shows roughly 700,000 clones, approximately 90% of them singletons. Specimen: peripheral blood. The clonotype originates from a woman between 18 and 30 years old with acute or convalescent COVID-19. The rearrangement uses TRBV30 and TRBJ2-1; D remains ambiguous. CDR3 nucleotide sequence: TGTGCCTGGAGGACCCGGGACAATGAGCAGTTCTTC. Translation: CAWRTRDNEQFF.